This T cell receptor beta chain derives from a study of cytomegalovirus exposure and HLA in healthy donors. Study-wide results and caveats: It was found in a later analysis that first-cohort TCR clusters tended to co-occur in the 90 to 150 validation repertoires. Rarity characterized most TCR sequences, yet some public TCRs appeared in many donors. The study flagged fewer than 200 TCR beta chains as cytomegalovirus-associated. Using the classifier, cytomegalovirus status was reportedly diagnosed with high specificity and sensitivity.

This table comes from immunoSEQ multiplex PCR, and its TCRdb copy is limited to in-frame clones, with some not included. The data contain some 49,000 clones, around 91% of them seen just once; the ten biggest clones take up almost 1.5%. Germline-derived CDR1 and CDR2 are SGHTA and FQGNSA. With 3 bases clipped from V and 4 bases from J, the junction kept 5 bases outside the gene matches. This CDR3 is 15 amino acids long. About this clone itself: Its matching antigen is unknown.

The specimen was PBMCs. The clonotype was recovered from a man between 18 and 35 years old in good health and CMV-seronegative. The gene calls are TRBV7-2 and TRBJ2-7; 11 bases agree with TRBD2. CDR3: CASSLTSGNSYEQYF. CDR3 coding DNA: TGTGCCAGCAGCTTGACTAGCGGGAACTCGTACGAGCAGTACTTC.